Sequencing of this T cell receptor (beta chain) was carried out in a study of blood T cell repertoires in COVID-19. Study in general: The United States, Italy and Spain provided the acute and convalescent COVID-19 samples. Sources were T cells, B-cell-depleted T cells, or PBMCs; the material itself was cDNA or gDNA.

This clone came up once. Unmatched junction bases numbered 10, after V lost 4 bases and J lost 5 bases. Per germline, CDR1 LGHNA and CDR2 YNFKEQ. The CDR3 is 16 residues long. Study processing details: Reference gene primer amplification yielded estimated nucleated cell counts. The protocol was immunoSEQ multiplex PCR, while the TCRdb copy is restricted to in-frame clones and leaves out a portion. V, J and clone size derive from that table, while D and trimming were established from the DNA sequence. This sample yields around 190,000 clones, of which 75% to 85% are seen a single time; less than 2% belongs to the top ten.

The chain uses TRBV4-2 and TRBJ2-7, with 11 bases lining up with TRBD1. Sequencing was done on a sample of peripheral blood. The clonotype originates from a human donor in a cohort sampled during active COVID-19. CDR3 DNA: TGTGCCAGCAGCCCAACGGGACAGGGGGTAAATAACGAGCAGTACTTC. Amino acids: CASSPTGQGVNNEQYF.